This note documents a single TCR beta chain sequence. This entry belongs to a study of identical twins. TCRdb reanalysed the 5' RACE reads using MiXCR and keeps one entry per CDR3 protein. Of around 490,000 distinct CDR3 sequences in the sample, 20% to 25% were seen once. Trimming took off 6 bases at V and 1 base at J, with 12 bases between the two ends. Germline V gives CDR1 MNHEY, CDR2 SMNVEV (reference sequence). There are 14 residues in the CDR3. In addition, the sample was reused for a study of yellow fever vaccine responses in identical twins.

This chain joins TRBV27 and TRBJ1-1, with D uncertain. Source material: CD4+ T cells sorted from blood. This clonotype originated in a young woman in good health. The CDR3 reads CASRSRASNTEAFF. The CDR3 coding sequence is TGTGCCAGCAGATCCCGGGCTTCGAACACTGAAGCTTTCTTT.